This note documents a single T cell receptor (beta chain) sequence. Its antigen is unknown. Since a much larger clone is just one base distant, this may be a read error. The final CDR3 position lacks the conserved phenylalanine or tryptophan, pointing to a likely read error. Amplified regions were TCR beta CDR3 sequences from RNA transcripts. The TCR CDR3 was amplified in a first-round RT-PCR using the HTBI primer set. MiXCR was run by TCRdb on the multiplex PCR reads, yielding one entry per CDR3 protein. The sample carries fewer than 900,000 distinct CDR3 sequences, around 19% recorded once. These data come from a study of T cells in Graves' hyperthyroidism and ophthalmopathy. Study-level points and caveats: Within blood appeared most thyroid clonotypes that had expanded above 0.001. The authors' 13 V-J model separated ophthalmopathy from stable hyperthyroidism. Progression to ophthalmopathy was predicted a median of 6.5 months early.

After removal of 0 bases from V and 3 bases from J, the junction contained 2 bases not matched to a gene. Per germline, CDR1 DFQATT and CDR2 SNEGSKA (reference sequence). The CDR3 is 13 residues long. The V and J genes are TRBV20-1 and TRBJ2-7; 7 bases match TRBD1. The receptor comes from a woman between 50 and 59 years old with Graves' hyperthyroidism that later progressed to Graves' ophthalmopathy. The sequenced sample consisted of blood. CDR3: CSARETGDYEQYL. The CDR3 bases are TGCAGTGCTAGAGAAACAGGGGACTACGAGCAGTACTTA.